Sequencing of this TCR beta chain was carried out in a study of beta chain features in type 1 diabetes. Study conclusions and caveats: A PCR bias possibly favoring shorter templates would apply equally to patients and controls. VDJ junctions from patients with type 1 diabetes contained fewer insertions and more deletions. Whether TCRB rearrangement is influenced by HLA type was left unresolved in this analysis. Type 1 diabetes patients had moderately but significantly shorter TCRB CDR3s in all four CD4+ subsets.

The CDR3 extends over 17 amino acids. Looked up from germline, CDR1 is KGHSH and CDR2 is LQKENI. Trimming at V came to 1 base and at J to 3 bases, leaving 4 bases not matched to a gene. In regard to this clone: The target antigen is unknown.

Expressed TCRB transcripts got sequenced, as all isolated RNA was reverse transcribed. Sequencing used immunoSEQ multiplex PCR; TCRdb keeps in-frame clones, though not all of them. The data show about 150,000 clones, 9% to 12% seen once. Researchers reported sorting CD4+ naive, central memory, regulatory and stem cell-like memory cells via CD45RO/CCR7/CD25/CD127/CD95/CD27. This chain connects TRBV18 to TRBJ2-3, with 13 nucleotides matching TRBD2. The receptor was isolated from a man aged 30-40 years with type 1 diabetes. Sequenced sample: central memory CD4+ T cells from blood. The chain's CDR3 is CASSPRPTSGRTDTQYF. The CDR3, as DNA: TGTGCCAGCTCACCACGTCCGACTAGCGGGAGGACAGATACGCAGTATTTT.